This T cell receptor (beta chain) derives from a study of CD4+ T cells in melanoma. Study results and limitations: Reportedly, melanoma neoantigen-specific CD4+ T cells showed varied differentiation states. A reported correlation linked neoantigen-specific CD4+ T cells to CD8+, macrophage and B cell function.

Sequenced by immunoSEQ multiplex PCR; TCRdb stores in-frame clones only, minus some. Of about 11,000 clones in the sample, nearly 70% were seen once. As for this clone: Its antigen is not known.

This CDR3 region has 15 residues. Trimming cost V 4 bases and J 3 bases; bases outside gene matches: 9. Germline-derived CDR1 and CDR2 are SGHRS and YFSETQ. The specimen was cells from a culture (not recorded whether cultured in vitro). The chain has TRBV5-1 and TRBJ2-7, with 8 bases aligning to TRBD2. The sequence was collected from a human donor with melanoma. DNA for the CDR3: TGCGCCAGCAGCCGACGCGGGGGGATAAGCTACGAGCAGTACTTC. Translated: CASSRRGGISYEQYF.